This T cell receptor beta chain was documented in a study of regulatory T cells in long-lasting Graves disease. CDR1 and CDR2 from the germline V gene are LGHNA and YNFKEQ. The CDR3 sequence is 15 residues long. Trimming took off 0 bases at V and 4 bases at J, with 9 bases between the two ends. This clonotype was seen more than once but under ten times. The time point: newly diagnosed GD, antithyroid drugs for less than 3 months. Researchers made the TCR library from RNA that was extracted from PBMCs. Each patient gave approximately 8.1 milliliters of EDTA-anticoagulated peripheral blood. In building TCR beta libraries, iRepertoire HTBI primers were used together with Arm-PCR of CDR3 regions. TCRdb reprocessed the multiplex PCR reads with MiXCR, giving one entry per CDR3 protein. The sample contains about 440,000 distinct CDR3 sequences, more than 13% of which appear only once. The data also belong to a second study, concerning T cells in Graves' hyperthyroidism and ophthalmopathy.

The sequence was obtained from a woman in her 30s with Graves disease. The material was peripheral blood mononuclear cells (PBMCs), obtained at new diagnosis, from a patient treated with antithyroid drugs. This sequence joins TRBV4-2 and TRBJ2-2; D might be TRBD2 (5 bases). The chain's CDR3 is CASSQEDGSTGELFF. In DNA, the CDR3 is TGTGCCAGCAGCCAAGAGGATGGGAGCACCGGGGAGCTGTTTTTT.